This passage covers 15 T cell receptor beta chains from one sample sequenced in a study of blood T cell repertoires in COVID-19. Data came from immunoSEQ multiplex PCR; TCRdb stores just in-frame clones and leaves some out. The repertoire holds around 220,000 clones, 84% seen once, with roughly 7% in the top ten. What was sequenced was peripheral blood. The receptors were gathered from a woman at least 80 years old with COVID-19, enrolled during active disease.

V usage is TRBV5-1 and J usage is TRBJ1-6; TRBD1 agrees at 7 bases. The CDR3 runs to 17 residues. J gave up 9 bases and V 1 base, and 13 bases lay outside the gene matches. The germline V gene has CDR1 SGHRS and CDR2 YFSETQ. The CDR3 sequence is CASSLWGHDRDSSPLHF. For the CDR3, the DNA is TGCGCCAGCAGCTTGTGGGGCCACGACAGGGACAGTTCACCCCTCCACTTT.

V is TRBV6-5 and J is TRBJ1-1, with 9 bases lining up with TRBD1. The V and J ends lost 6 bases and 5 bases, in that order; junction bases with no gene match: 4. Germline-derived CDR1 and CDR2 are MNHEY and SVGAGI. This CDR3 is 13 amino acids long. This chain's CDR3 is CASRPGQGTEAFF. For the CDR3, the DNA is TGTGCCAGCAGGCCGGGACAGGGAACTGAAGCTTTCTTT.

CDR3 region: CASRNFLGETQYF. In nucleotides, the CDR3 is TGTGCCAGCAGGAACTTCCTCGGAGAGACCCAGTACTTC. V usage is TRBV6-5 and J usage is TRBJ2-5; D is undetermined. CDR3 size: 13 residues. Per the germline V gene, CDR1 is MNHEY and CDR2 is SVGAGI. The V end was cut by 6 bases, the J end by 4 bases, with 12 bases between.

This clone occurred once. V and J are TRBV7-9 and TRBJ2-3; a possible D gene is TRBD2 (5 bases). There are 16 residues in the CDR3. V was cut by 1 base and J by 3 bases, with 14 bases left in between. The germline V gene encodes CDR1 SEHNR and CDR2 FQNEAQ (reference sequence). The CDR3 region has the DNA TGTGCCAGCAGCTTAGTTGGCGGGTTTGGGACAGATACGCAGTATTTT. It specifies CASSLVGGFGTDTQYF.

V usage is TRBV7-2 and J usage is TRBJ1-1, with 8 bases identical to TRBD1. The CDR3 is 14 amino acids. The germline V gene encodes CDR1 SGHTA and CDR2 FQGNSA. J lost 0 bases, V lost 10 bases, and 7 bases had no gene match. CDR3 sequence: CATRDRWLNTEAFF. CDR3 sequence (DNA): TGTGCCACCCGGGACAGGTGGCTGAACACTGAAGCTTTCTTT. Using reference TRBV7-2 and TRBJ1-1 for the parts outside the CDR3, the full variable domain is GAGVSQSPSNKVTEKGKDVELRCDPISGHTALYWYRQSLGQGLEFLIYFQGNSAPDKSGLPSDRFSAERTGGSVSTLTIQRTQQEDSAVYLCATRDRWLNTEAFFGQGTRLTVV.

About this clone: Compared with germline, one end of the junction differs, possibly owing to a read error. The sample holds other DNA sequences that translate to the same CDR3. The V gene is TRBV5-1, the J gene TRBJ2-5, with 9 bases identical to TRBD1. CDR1 is SGHRS and CDR2 is YFSETQ in the germline V gene. This CDR3 region has 13 residues. The CDR3 DNA follows: TGCGCCAGCAGCCCGGGACAGGGAGAGACCCAATACTTC. Its translation: CASSPGQGETQYF. Based on the CDR3 plus reference TRBV5-1 and TRBJ2-5, the full variable domain is KAGVTQTPRYLIKTRGQQVTLSCSPISGHRSVSWYQQTPGQGLQFLFEYFSETQRNKGNFPGRFSGRQFSNSRSEMNVSTLELGDSALYLCASSPGQGETQYFGPGTRLLVL.

The chain uses TRBV5-1 and TRBJ1-1, with TRBD1 as a possible D gene (6 bases). Per germline, CDR1 SGHRS and CDR2 YFSETQ. V lost 0 bases and J 6 bases, leaving 15 bases between the germline ends. This CDR3 comprises 15 residues. CDR3 amino acids: CASSLGGGARAEAFF. CDR3 nucleotides: TGCGCCAGCAGCTTGGGTGGGGGCGCGAGGGCTGAAGCTTTCTTT. Full variable domain (remainder filled in from reference TRBV5-1 and TRBJ1-1): KAGVTQTPRYLIKTRGQQVTLSCSPISGHRSVSWYQQTPGQGLQFLFEYFSETQRNKGNFPGRFSGRQFSNSRSEMNVSTLELGDSALYLCASSLGGGARAEAFFGQGTRLTVV.

The chain employs TRBV5-6 and TRBJ1-6; D unclear. This CDR3 region has 14 residues. Trimming took 6 bases from V and 7 from J, leaving 14 bases between them. CDR1 and CDR2 (germline): SGHDT, YYEEEE. The CDR3 region is CASTPGRGNSPLHF. CDR3 nucleotide sequence: TGTGCCAGCACCCCAGGCCGTGGGAATTCACCCCTCCACTTT.

About this clone: Other DNA variants within this sample encode the same CDR3. The gene calls are TRBV28 and TRBJ1-2; no clear D gene. Germline lookup yields CDR1 MDHEN and CDR2 SYDVKM. Between the trimmed V and J ends, which lost 8 bases and 1 base, there was a span of 8 bases. The CDR3 totals 12 residues. In DNA form, the CDR3 reads TGTGCCAGCGGGAGGGTTAACTATGGCTACACCTTC. Translated, it gives CASGRVNYGYTF.

The chain combines TRBV28 with TRBJ1-2; D might be TRBD1 (6 bases). V lost 6 bases and J lost 8, with 13 bases in between. CDR1 and CDR2 (germline): MDHEN, SYDVKM. This CDR3 has 12 residues. The CDR3 DNA reads as TGTGCCAGCAGAGGGGGGGGAGAAGGCTACACCTTC. Translating gives CASRGGGEGYTF.

The table lists this clone with a count of one. The rearrangement links TRBV7-2 to TRBJ2-5; a possible D gene is TRBD2 (5 bases). Trimming cost V 0 bases and J 14 bases, with 16 bases left between them. Germline V CDR1 and CDR2: SGHTA, FQGNSA. The length of the CDR3 is 13 residues. The CDR3 loop is CASSLAASNLQYF. The CDR3 bases are TGTGCCAGCAGCTTAGCGGCTAGCAACCTTCAATACTTC.

This clone was observed a few times. Germline is not matched at one junction end, which may reflect a read error. The rearrangement uses TRBV3-1 (or the pseudogene TRBV3-2) and TRBJ1-1, with 7 bases aligning to TRBD1. The CDR3 contains 15 residues. CDR1 is LGHDT, CDR2 YNNKEL, per germline (reference sequence). The CDR3 loop is CASRQEGGRNTEAFF. DNA for the CDR3: TGTGCCAGCAGGCAAGAAGGGGGCAGGAACACTGAAGCTTTCTTT.

J is TRBJ2-7 and V is TRBV6-1; perhaps TRBD2 as D (5 bases). Germline V lookup: CDR1 MNHNS, CDR2 SASEGT. The length of the CDR3 is 17 residues. The V and J ends lost 0 bases and 2 bases respectively, with 17 bases between them. CDR3 sequence (DNA): TGTGCCAGCAGTGAAGCGCTTCCAGCCGCCGGGGCCTACGAGCAGTACTTC. This gives the protein CASSEALPAAGAYEQYF.

This chain links TRBV10-3 with TRBJ1-2; possible D gene TRBD1, 5 bases. The CDR3 is 15 amino acids. Trimming removed 4 bases from V and 8 bases from J, with 20 bases in between. Germline V CDR1 and CDR2: ENHRY, SYGVKD. In DNA, the CDR3 is TGTGCCATCAGTGCGGGGGGTCAGGGTAACGTCGGCTACACCTTC. It yields the protein CAISAGGQGNVGYTF.

This clone was seen a few times. The chain employs TRBV3-1 (or the pseudogene TRBV3-2) and TRBJ2-7; TRBD1 might be the D (5 bases). V lost 6 bases, J lost 3 bases, and 9 bases lay in between. The CDR3 has 12 residues. Looked up from germline, CDR1 is LGHDT and CDR2 is YNNKEL (reference sequence). The chain's CDR3 is CASRSQGYEQYF. The CDR3 nucleotides are TGTGCCAGCAGATCCCAGGGCTACGAGCAGTACTTC.